Reported below is one T cell receptor (beta chain). In the authors' methods: Nucleated cell number was recorded as an estimate derived from reference gene primer amplification. Assay: immunoSEQ multiplex PCR; the TCRdb copy retains only in-frame clones and omits some. Clone size and the V and J calls come from that table; the DNA yielded D and trimming. The data contain almost 20,000 clones, approximately 84% of them singletons. The sample belongs to a study of blood T cell repertoires in COVID-19. As for the study in general: Some COVID-19 samples were acute and others convalescent; all came from the United States, Italy and Spain. The cDNA or gDNA used as material had been derived from T cells, B-cell-depleted T cells, or PBMCs.

Trimming shortened V by 7 bases and J by 2 bases, and 17 bases separated the two germline ends. Germline values: CDR1 SNHLY, CDR2 FYNNEI. This CDR3 has 15 residues. Sequencing was done on a sample of peripheral blood. The chain joins TRBV2 to TRBJ2-5; D possibly corresponds to TRBD2 (7 bases). This sequence was found in a human donor with active COVID-19. The donor label of this sample is uncertain. The CDR3 loop is CASTLERGGQETQYF. For the CDR3, the DNA is TGTGCCAGCACCCTTGAGAGGGGGGGGCAAGAGACCCAGTACTTC.